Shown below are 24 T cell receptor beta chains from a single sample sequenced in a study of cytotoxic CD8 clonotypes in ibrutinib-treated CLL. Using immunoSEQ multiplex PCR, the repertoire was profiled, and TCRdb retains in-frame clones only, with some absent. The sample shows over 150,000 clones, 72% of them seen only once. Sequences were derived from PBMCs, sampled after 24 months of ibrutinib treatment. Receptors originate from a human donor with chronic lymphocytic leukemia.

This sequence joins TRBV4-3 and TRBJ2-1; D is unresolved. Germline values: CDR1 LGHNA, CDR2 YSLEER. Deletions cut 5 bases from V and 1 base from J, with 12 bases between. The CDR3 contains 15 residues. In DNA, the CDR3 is TGCGCCAGCAGCGAGACCGAAAGTTCCTACAATGAGCAGTTCTTC. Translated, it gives CASSETESSYNEQFF.

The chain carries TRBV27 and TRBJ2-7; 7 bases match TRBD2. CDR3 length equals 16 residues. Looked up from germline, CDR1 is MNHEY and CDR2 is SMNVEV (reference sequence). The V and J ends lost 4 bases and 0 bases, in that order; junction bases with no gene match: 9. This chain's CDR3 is CASSSPRRESSYEQYF. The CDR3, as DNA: TGTGCCAGCAGTTCCCCCAGGCGGGAGAGCTCCTACGAGCAGTACTTC.

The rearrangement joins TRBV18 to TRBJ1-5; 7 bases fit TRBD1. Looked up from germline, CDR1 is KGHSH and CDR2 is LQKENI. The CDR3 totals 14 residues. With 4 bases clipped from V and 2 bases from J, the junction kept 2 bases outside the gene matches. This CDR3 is CASSQGGGNQPQHF. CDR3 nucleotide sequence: TGTGCCAGCTCACAAGGGGGCGGCAATCAGCCCCAGCATTTT. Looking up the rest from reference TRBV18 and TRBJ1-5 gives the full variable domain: NAGVMQNPRHLVRRRGQEARLRCSPMKGHSHVYWYRQLPEEGLKFMVYLQKENIIDESGMPKERFSAEFPKEGPSILRIQQVVRGDSAAYFCASSQGGGNQPQHFGDGTRLSIL.

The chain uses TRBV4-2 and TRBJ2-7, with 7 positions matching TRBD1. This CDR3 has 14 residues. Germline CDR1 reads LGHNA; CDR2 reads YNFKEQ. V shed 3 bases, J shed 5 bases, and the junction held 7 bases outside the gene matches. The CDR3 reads CASSQTTGIHEQYF. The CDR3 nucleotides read TGTGCCAGCAGCCAGACGACAGGGATCCACGAGCAGTACTTC.

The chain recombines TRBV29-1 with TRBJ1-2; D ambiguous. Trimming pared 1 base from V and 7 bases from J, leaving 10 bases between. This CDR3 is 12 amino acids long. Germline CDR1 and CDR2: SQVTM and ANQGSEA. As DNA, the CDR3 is TGCAGCGTTGAAGGCGGGGTCAGTGGCTACACCTTC. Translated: CSVEGGVSGYTF.

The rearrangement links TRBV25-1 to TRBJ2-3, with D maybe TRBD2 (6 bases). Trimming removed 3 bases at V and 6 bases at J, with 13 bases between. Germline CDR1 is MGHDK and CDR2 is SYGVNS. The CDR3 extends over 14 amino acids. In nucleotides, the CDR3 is TGTGCCAGCAGTGAGTTCGGGAGATCGGATACGCAGTATTTT. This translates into CASSEFGRSDTQYF.

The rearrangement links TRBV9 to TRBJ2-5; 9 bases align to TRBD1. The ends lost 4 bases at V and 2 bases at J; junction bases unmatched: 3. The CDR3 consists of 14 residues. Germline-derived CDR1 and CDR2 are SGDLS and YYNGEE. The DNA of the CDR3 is TGTGCCAGCAGCAACGGACAGGGGCAAGAGACCCAGTACTTC. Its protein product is CASSNGQGQETQYF.

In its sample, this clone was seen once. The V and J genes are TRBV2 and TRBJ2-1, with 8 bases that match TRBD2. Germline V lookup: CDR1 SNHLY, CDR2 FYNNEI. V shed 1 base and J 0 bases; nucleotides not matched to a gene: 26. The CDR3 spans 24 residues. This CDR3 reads CASSEVRGVGQTSATPPSYNEQFF. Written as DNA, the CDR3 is TGTGCCAGCAGTGAAGTTAGGGGGGTGGGTCAGACTAGCGCGACACCTCCCTCCTACAATGAGCAGTTCTTC.

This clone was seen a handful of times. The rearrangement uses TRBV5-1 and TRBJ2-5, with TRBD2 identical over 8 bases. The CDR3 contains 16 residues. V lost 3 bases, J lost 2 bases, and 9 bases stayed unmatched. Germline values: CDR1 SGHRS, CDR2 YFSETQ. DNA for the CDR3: TGCGCCAGCAGCTCGGTCACTAGCGGCTCACAAGAGACCCAGTACTTC. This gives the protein CASSSVTSGSQETQYF.

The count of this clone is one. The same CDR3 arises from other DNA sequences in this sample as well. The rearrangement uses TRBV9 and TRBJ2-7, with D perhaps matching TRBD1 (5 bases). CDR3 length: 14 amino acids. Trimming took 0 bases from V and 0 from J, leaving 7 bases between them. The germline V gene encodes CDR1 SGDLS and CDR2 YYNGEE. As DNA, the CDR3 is TGTGCCAGCAGCGTAGGGGGCCGCTCCTACGAGCAGTACTTC. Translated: CASSVGGRSYEQYF.

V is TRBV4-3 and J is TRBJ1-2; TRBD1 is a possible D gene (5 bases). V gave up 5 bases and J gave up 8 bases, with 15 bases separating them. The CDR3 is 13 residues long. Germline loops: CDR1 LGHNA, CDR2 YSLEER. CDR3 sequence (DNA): TGCGCCAGCAGCTCTGTGGGGCCTCGGGGCTACACCTTC. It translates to CASSSVGPRGYTF.

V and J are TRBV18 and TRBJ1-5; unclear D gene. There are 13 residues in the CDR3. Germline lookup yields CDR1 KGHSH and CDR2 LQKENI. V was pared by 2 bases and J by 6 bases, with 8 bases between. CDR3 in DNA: TGTGCCAGCTCACCAGGTGTTGGTCAGCCCCAGCATTTT. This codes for CASSPGVGQPQHF.

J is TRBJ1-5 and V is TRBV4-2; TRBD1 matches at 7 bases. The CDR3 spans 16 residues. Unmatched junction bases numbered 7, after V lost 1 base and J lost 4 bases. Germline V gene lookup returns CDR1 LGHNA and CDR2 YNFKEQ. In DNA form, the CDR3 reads TGTGCCAGCAGCCAAGGAGAATGGACAGGAAATCAGCCCCAGCATTTT. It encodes CASSQGEWTGNQPQHF.

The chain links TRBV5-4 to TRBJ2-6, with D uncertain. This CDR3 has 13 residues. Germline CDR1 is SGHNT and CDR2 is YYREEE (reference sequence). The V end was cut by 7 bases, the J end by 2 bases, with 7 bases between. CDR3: CASLRAGANVLTF. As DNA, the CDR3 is TGTGCCAGCCTAAGGGCTGGGGCCAACGTCCTGACTTTC.

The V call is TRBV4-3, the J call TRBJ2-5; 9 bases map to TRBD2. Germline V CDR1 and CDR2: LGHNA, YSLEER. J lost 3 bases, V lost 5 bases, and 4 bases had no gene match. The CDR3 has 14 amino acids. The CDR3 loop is CASSWVAGEETQYF. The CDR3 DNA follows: TGCGCCAGCAGCTGGGTAGCGGGGGAAGAGACCCAGTACTTC.

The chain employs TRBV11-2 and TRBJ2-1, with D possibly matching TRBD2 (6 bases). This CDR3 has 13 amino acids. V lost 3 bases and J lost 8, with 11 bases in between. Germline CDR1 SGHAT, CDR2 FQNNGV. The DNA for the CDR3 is TGTGCCAGCAGCTTGACCGGGAGCTATGAGCAGTTCTTC. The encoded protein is CASSLTGSYEQFF.

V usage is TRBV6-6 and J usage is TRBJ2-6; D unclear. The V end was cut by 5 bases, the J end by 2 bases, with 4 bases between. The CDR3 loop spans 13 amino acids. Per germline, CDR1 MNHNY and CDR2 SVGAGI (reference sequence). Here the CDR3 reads CASSLAGANVLTF. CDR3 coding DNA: TGTGCCAGCAGTCTGGCTGGGGCCAACGTCCTGACTTTC.

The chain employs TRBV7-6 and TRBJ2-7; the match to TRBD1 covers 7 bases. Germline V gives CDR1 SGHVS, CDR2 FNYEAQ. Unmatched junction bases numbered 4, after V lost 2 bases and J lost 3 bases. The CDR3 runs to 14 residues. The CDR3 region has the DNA TGTGCCAGCAGCTTACCGGGACAGTACTACGAGCAGTACTTC. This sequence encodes CASSLPGQYYEQYF.

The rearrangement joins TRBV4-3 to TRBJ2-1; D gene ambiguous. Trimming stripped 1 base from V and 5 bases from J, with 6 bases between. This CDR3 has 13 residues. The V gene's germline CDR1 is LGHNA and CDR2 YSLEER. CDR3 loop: CASSQGVNNEQFF. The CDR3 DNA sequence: TGCGCCAGCAGCCAAGGGGTTAACAATGAGCAGTTCTTC.

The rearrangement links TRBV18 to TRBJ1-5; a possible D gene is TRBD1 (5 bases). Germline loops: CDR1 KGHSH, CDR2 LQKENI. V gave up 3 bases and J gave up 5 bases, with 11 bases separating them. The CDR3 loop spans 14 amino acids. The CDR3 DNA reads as TGTGCCAGCTCACCGGGCAGGGAGGATCAGCCCCAGCATTTT. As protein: CASSPGREDQPQHF.

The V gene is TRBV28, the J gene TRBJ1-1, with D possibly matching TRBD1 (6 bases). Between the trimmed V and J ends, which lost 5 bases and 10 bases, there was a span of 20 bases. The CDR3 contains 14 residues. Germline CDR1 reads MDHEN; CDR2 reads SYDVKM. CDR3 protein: CASSRTVEHPRAFF. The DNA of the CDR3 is TGTGCCAGCAGTAGGACAGTAGAACACCCGAGAGCTTTCTTT.

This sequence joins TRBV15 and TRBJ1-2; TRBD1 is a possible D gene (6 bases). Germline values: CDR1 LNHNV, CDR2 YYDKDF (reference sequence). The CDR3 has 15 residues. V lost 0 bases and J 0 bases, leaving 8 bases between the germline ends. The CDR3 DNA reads TGTGCCACCAGCAGAGATAGGGGGGCTAACTATGGCTACACCTTC. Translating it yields CATSRDRGANYGYTF.

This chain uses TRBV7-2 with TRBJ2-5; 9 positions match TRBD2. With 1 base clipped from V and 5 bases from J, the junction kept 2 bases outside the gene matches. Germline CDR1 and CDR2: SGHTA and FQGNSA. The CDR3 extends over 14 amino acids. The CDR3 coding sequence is TGTGCCAGCAGCTTAGGACTAGCGGTCGAGACCCAGTACTTC. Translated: CASSLGLAVETQYF.

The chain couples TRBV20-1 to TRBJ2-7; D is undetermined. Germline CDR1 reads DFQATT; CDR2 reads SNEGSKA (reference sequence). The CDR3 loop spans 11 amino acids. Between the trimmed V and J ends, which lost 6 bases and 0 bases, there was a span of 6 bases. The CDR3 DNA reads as TGCAGTGCCAAGAACTCCTACGAGCAGTACTTC. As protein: CSAKNSYEQYF.